This is a list of T cell receptor beta chains from one sample in a study of T cell changes during pregnancy in multiple sclerosis. Using immunoSEQ multiplex PCR, the repertoire was profiled, and TCRdb retains in-frame clones only, with some absent. The repertoire holds some 31,000 clones, with 89% as singletons. The material sequenced was CD8+ T cells from peripheral blood mononuclear cells, taken in the third trimester of pregnancy. All receptors derive from a female donor with multiple sclerosis, enrolled in a pregnancy study. Each CDR3 is given without its conserved first and last residue. Fields, in order: V gene, clone size, CDR3 protein. A row's size may be missing; if present it is once, few, many or a size class.

>TRBV18|NA
ASSPDRGRYYEQY
>TRBV2|NA
ASKGRVYEQY
>TRBV27|NA
ASKLQGARGYT
>TRBV27|NA
ASSFYARSGPGELF
>TRBV6-6|NA
ASSYRAGGDQPQH
>TRBV29-1|NA
SALTGTGPYEQY
>TRBV11-2|once
ASSSFTQRGF
>TRBV9|NA
ASSPPTNEQF
>TRBV7-9|NA
ASSLGTGPYGYT
>TRBV28|few
ASSPFRGDQPQH
>TRBV9|NA
ASSVNRDFNNEQF
>TRBV15|NA
ATSRYNSGDRPGYT
>TRBV27|NA
ASSLGQSSYNSPLH
>TRBV6-1|NA
ASSEEVAGTDTQY
>TRBV5-6|NA
ASSLRQGPSGANVLT
>TRBV4-1|few
ASSQSGQGNTEAF
>TRBV2|few
ATLPGNTEAF
>TRBV27|once
ASSLLSSYEQY
>TRBV28|NA
ASSSGQARFRETQY
>TRBV4-2|NA
ASSQTSALAGGVNEQF
>TRBV2|NA
ASRDWIQETQY
>TRBV19|once
ASSSGGVNEQF
>TRBV9|NA
ASSVGGGVNYEQY
>TRBV9|NA
ASSPREG
>TRBV6-5|NA
ASSYSRSSYNEQF
>TRBV9|NA
ASSVNLKEGQGATGANVLT
>TRBV2|NA
ASSGGLAGASFSYEQY
>TRBV4-2|NA
ASSQDLSGWAEQF
>TRBV7-6|NA
ASSSQPQTVSNEKLF
>TRBV5-1|NA
ASRLDLGRNTEAF
>TRBV7-3|NA
ASSLVVERELDEQY
>TRBV6-5|NA
ASSYSTHGDYGYT
>TRBV6-6|NA
ASSYSNQRLSYEQY
>TRBV9|NA
ASSVDRGRRTGELF
>TRBV13|NA
ASSPILAGEPTDTQY
>TRBV13|NA
ASSLGSDNQPQH
>TRBV6-1|once
ASSQQGVNEKLF